This is a list of T cell receptor beta chains from one sample in a study of cytomegalovirus exposure and HLA in healthy donors. Assay used: immunoSEQ multiplex PCR; TCRdb lists only in-frame clones, some missing. The table lists over 150,000 clones, over 65% of them singletons. The sample was PBMCs. These TCRs come from a man aged 25 to 40 in good health and CMV-seronegative. Both conserved end residues are part of each CDR3. A D gene is named only where the DNA matches it firmly. Size is omitted from some rows. Given values are once, few, many or a class for expanded clones.

TRBV30,few,TRBD1,17,TRBJ1-2,TGTGCCTGGAGTCACTTGGACAGGGCAAGTACCAACTATGGCTACCCCTTC,CAWSHLDRASTNYGYPF
TRBV19,few,TRBD2,15,TRBJ2-5,TGTGCCAGTAGTCCCCGACTAGCGGGGGGTGAGACCCAGTACTTC,CASSPRLAGGETQYF
TRBV19,NA,NA,15,TRBJ2-1,TGTGCCAGTAGACAAACAGGGACGATCTACAATGAGCAGTTCTTC,CASRQTGTIYNEQFF
TRBV4-1,NA,NA,14,TRBJ2-3,TGCGCCAGCAGTAACGGCAGGGCAGTAGATACGCAGTATTTT,CASSNGRAVDTQYF
TRBV27,NA,NA,14,TRBJ1-2,TGTGCCAGCAGCCGAGTAGAGGGAGGGTATGGCTACACCTTC,CASSRVEGGYGYTF
TRBV2,NA,TRBD1,14,TRBJ2-7,TGTGCCAGCAGTCCGGGACAGGAATTTCTCGAGCAGTACTTC,CASSPGQEFLEQYF
TRBV7-9,NA,NA,12,TRBJ2-2,TGTGCCAGCAGCTTAGAGCTCGGGGAGCTGTTTTTT,CASSLELGELFF
TRBV2,NA,TRBD1,14,TRBJ1-2,TGTGCCAGTAAAATAACAGGGGGGTCCTATGGCTACACCTTC,CASKITGGSYGYTF
TRBV7-9,few,NA,14,TRBJ1-1,TGTGCCAGCAGCCCCCCTAGAGCGAACACTGAAGCTTTCTTT,CASSPPRANTEAFF
TRBV6-4,few,NA,15,TRBJ2-3,TGTGCCAGCAGTGACTCCGCGGGGGCCACAGATACGCAGTATTTT,CASSDSAGATDTQYF
TRBV7-9,NA,NA,12,TRBJ1-3,TGTGCCAGCAGGTACTCTGGAAACACCATATATTTT,CASRYSGNTIYF
TRBV7-2,NA,NA,17,TRBJ1-2,TGTGCCAGCAGCCATGATTCAACAGCGGGGAGCAACTATGGCTACACCTTC,CASSHDSTAGSNYGYTF
TRBV19,few,NA,14,TRBJ2-3,TGTGCCAGTAGTGTGGACAGCGTGTCAGATACGCAGTATTTT,CASSVDSVSDTQYF
TRBV2,NA,NA,15,TRBJ1-2,TGTGCCAGCAGTGACCGGGGACAAAGGATTTATGGCTACACCTTC,CASSDRGQRIYGYTF
TRBV11-1,NA,TRBD1,15,TRBJ1-1,TGTGCCAGCAGCTCTCGGACAGGGGGCGGAACTGAAGCTTTCTTT,CASSSRTGGGTEAFF
TRBV30,NA,NA,14,TRBJ2-7,TGTGCCTGGAGTGTTTTCCAGGGTTATGACGAGCAGTACTTC,CAWSVFQGYDEQYF
TRBV30,once,NA,15,TRBJ1-5,TGTGCCTGGAGTGTTCTCGGGCAGGGTGGACAGCCCCAGCATTTT,CAWSVLGQGGQPQHF
TRBV5-4,few,NA,15,TRBJ2-2,TGTGCCAGCAGCTCCGGGACACTATACACCGGGGAGCTGTTTTTT,CASSSGTLYTGELFF
TRBV6-1,NA,TRBD1,11,TRBJ2-7,TGTGCCAGCAGAGGGGGCCACGAGCAGTACTTC,CASRGGHEQYF
TRBV7-9,few,NA,12,TRBJ1-4,TGTGCCAGCAGTCCCAGAAACGAAAAACTGTTTTTT,CASSPRNEKLFF
TRBV2,NA,NA,13,TRBJ1-2,TGTGCCAGCAGTGTGTACGGGAACTATGGCTACACCTTC,CASSVYGNYGYTF
TRBV18,NA,TRBD1,17,TRBJ2-3,TGTGCCAGCTCACCAAAAAGGACAGGGATTGGTACAGATACGCAGTATTTT,CASSPKRTGIGTDTQYF
TRBV5-1,NA,TRBD1,15,TRBJ2-3,TGCGCCAGCAGCCTCTCGGACAGGGATTTAGATACGCAGTATTTT,CASSLSDRDLDTQYF
TRBV18,NA,TRBD2,13,TRBJ2-3,TGTGCCAGCTCACCTGGGGTAGCGGGGGTCCCGTATTTT,CASSPGVAGVPYF
TRBV28,NA,NA,15,TRBJ1-1,TGTGCCAGCAGTCCGCCGGAGAGGAGGCCCACTGAAGCTTTCTTT,CASSPPERRPTEAFF
TRBV4-3,NA,TRBD2,19,TRBJ2-3,TGCGCCAGCAGCCAAGGCGTTACTAGCGGGGGCTCTAGCACAGATACGCAGTATTTT,CASSQGVTSGGSSTDTQYF
TRBV4-2,once,NA,17,TRBJ2-7,TGTGCCAGCAGCCAAGATTGGAGGGGGCACCCCGACTACGAGCAGTACTTC,CASSQDWRGHPDYEQYF
TRBV7-2,NA,NA,14,TRBJ2-5,TGTGCCAGCAGCTTAGACAGGTGGCAAGAGACCCAGTACTTC,CASSLDRWQETQYF
TRBV19,NA,TRBD1,13,TRBJ1-1,TGTGCCAGTAAAGGGGGCCCTGACACTGAAGCTTTCTTT,CASKGGPDTEAFF
TRBV11-2,NA,NA,16,TRBJ2-6,TGTGCCAGCAGCATCACTAGTAGGTCTGGGGCCAACGTCCTGACTTTC,CASSITSRSGANVLTF
TRBV5-1,once,NA,16,TRBJ2-3,TGCGCCAGCAGCATAAGGACTACCAGTAGCACAGATACGCAGTATTTT,CASSIRTTSSTDTQYF
TRBV5-1,few,NA,15,TRBJ2-7,TGCGCCAGCAGCCCGGACACCCCCTACAGGTACGAGCAGTACTTC,CASSPDTPYRYEQYF
TRBV27,NA,TRBD1,15,TRBJ2-2,TGTGCCAGCAGTCCCCGGACAGGGATCACCGGGGAGCTGTTTTTT,CASSPRTGITGELFF
TRBV5-1,NA,NA,15,TRBJ2-1,TGCGCCAGCAGCTCGACACTTTCCTCCTACAATGAGCAGTTCTTC,CASSSTLSSYNEQFF
TRBV19,NA,NA,14,TRBJ2-7,TGTGCCAGTAGTATGCCTGGAGGGAGGTACGAGCAGTACTTC,CASSMPGGRYEQYF
TRBV5-1,NA,NA,17,TRBJ1-3,TGCGCCAGCAGCGAAGGACAGTTTCCCGGCTCTGGAAACACCATATATTTT,CASSEGQFPGSGNTIYF
TRBV19,once,TRBD1,11,TRBJ1-5,TGTGCCAGTAGTGCGGGACAGCCCCAGAATTTT,CASSAGQPQNF
TRBV6-4,NA,NA,19,TRBJ2-4,TGTGCCAGCAGTGACAGGTCAGGGGAGCCTAGGGTGTCCAAAAACATTCAGTACTTC,CASSDRSGEPRVSKNIQYF
TRBV5-4,few,TRBD1,14,TRBJ1-2,TGTGCCAGCAGCTTTGGGCAGGGGGATTATGGCTACACCTTC,CASSFGQGDYGYTF
TRBV4-2,NA,NA,16,TRBJ2-3,TGTGCCAGCAGCCAAGATCCCAGCGGCAGCACAGATACGCAGTATTTT,CASSQDPSGSTDTQYF
TRBV5-6,NA,NA,14,TRBJ2-1,TGTGCCAGCAGCTTGGGGGGGGGCATAGATGAGCAGTTCTTC,CASSLGGGIDEQFF
TRBV7-9,NA,TRBD2,15,TRBJ2-3,TGTGCCAGCAGCTTAGGGGAGGGTAGCACAGATACGCAGTATTTT,CASSLGEGSTDTQYF
TRBV7-2,NA,NA,14,TRBJ1-1,TGTGCCAGCAGCTTTGGCCAGGGGAACACTGAAGCTTTCTTT,CASSFGQGNTEAFF
TRBV2,NA,TRBD2,15,TRBJ2-2,TGTGCCAGCAGTCGGACTAGCGGGCGGACCGGGGAGCTGTTTTTT,CASSRTSGRTGELFF
TRBV7-2,NA,NA,13,TRBJ2-7,TGTGCCAGCAGGATCCCCAGCTCCTACGAGCAGTACTTC,CASRIPSSYEQYF
TRBV5-8,NA,TRBD1,14,TRBJ2-4,TGTGCCAGCAACCCGGGGCAGGGGGAGAACATTCAGTACTTC,CASNPGQGENIQYF
TRBV5-4,NA,NA,14,TRBJ2-2,TGTGCCAGCAGGCATGACAGTTACACCGGGGAGCTGTTTTTT,CASRHDSYTGELFF
TRBV19,NA,TRBD1,16,TRBJ1-6,TGTGCCAGTAGTCTCACAGGGGGCGTTGGGAATTCACCCCTCCACTTT,CASSLTGGVGNSPLHF
TRBV10-1,NA,TRBD1,13,TRBJ2-7,TGCGCCAGCAGGAAGACAGGGTCCTACGAGCAGTACTTC,CASRKTGSYEQYF
TRBV28,NA,TRBD1,14,TRBJ1-4,TGTGCCAGCAGTCCTGGACAGGGGTGGGAAAAACTGTTTTTT,CASSPGQGWEKLFF
TRBV4-2,NA,TRBD2,18,TRBJ2-1,TGTGCCAGCAGCCTTCCGTCTAGCGGGGGTTCATCCTACAATGAGCAGTTCTTC,CASSLPSSGGSSYNEQFF
TRBV9,NA,TRBD1,16,TRBJ1-2,TGTGCCAGCAGCGTTGGGACGACAGGGGGTACAGGAGGCTACACCTTC,CASSVGTTGGTGGYTF